These 12 T cell receptor beta chains share one sample of origin, sequenced in a study of blood T cells in healthy people across ages. Using a J-beta primer mix together with a sample-barcoded 5' primer, a second PCR was run for about 6 to 12 cycles. TCRdb redid the calling of the 5' RACE reads with MiXCR, one entry per CDR3 protein. The data contain about 700,000 distinct CDR3 sequences, 32% of them singletons. The sequenced sample consisted of blood. These TCRs come from a woman older than 75 in good health.

The rearrangement joins TRBV5-1 to TRBJ2-1, with D perhaps TRBD2 (7 bases). From germline, CDR1 is SGHRS and CDR2 YFSETQ. Trimming removed 1 base from V and 5 bases from J, with 13 bases in between. The CDR3 is 15 amino acids. The CDR3 bases are TGCGCCAGCAGCTTGAAGGGGGGGATAAACAATGAGCAGTTCTTC. It encodes CASSLKGGINNEQFF.

This clonotype turned up a few times. The chain uses TRBV9 and TRBJ1-3; 7 positions match TRBD1. Germline CDR1 SGDLS, CDR2 YYNGEE. CDR3 length equals 20 residues. Losses at the gene ends were 0 bases for V and 7 bases for J; bases not matched to a gene: 22. In DNA, the CDR3 is TGTGCCAGCAGCGTAGGGCTTCCGGGACAGTTCTTTTCTCTGGGGAACACCATATATTTT. As protein: CASSVGLPGQFFSLGNTIYF.

This CDR3 is CASRVVGGAGIQETQYF. The CDR3 DNA follows: TGTGCCAGCAGAGTCGTCGGCGGGGCAGGCATTCAAGAGACCCAGTACTTC. The chain uses TRBV28 and TRBJ2-5; D is perhaps TRBD2 (6 bases). The CDR3 has 17 residues. V lost 6 bases and J 2 bases, leaving 22 bases between the germline ends. CDR1 and CDR2 from the germline V gene are MDHEN and SYDVKM.

This clonotype has more than one count but fewer than ten. A single base separates this from a much larger clone, so it may be a read error. The CDR3 protein is CASSPIRDTNEQYF. DNA of the CDR3: TGTGCCAGCAGTCCCATCCGGGACACCAATGAGCAGTACTTC. The genes are TRBV7-6 and TRBJ2-7; tentatively, D is TRBD1 (6 bases). Trimming took off 6 bases at V and 7 bases at J, with 19 bases between the two ends. The germline CDR1 and CDR2 sequences are SGHVS and FNYEAQ. The CDR3 is 14 residues long.

This clonotype occurred many times. This rearrangement joins TRBV5-1 to TRBJ2-7; 11 bases fit TRBD2. The CDR3 length is 14 residues. The trim removed 4 bases at V and 4 bases at J, leaving 4 bases unmatched. Germline V lookup: CDR1 SGHRS, CDR2 YFSETQ. For the CDR3, the DNA is TGCGCCAGCAGCCCGGGACTAGCGGTGTACGAGCAGTACTTC. Residues: CASSPGLAVYEQYF.

This clonotype has a handful of counts. This may be a read error, as it is one base from a much larger clone. J is TRBJ2-1 and V is TRBV9, with 8 bases lining up with TRBD2. The length of the CDR3 is 14 residues. CDR1 is SGDLS, CDR2 YYNGEE, per germline. Losses at the gene ends were 1 base for V and 13 bases for J; bases not matched to a gene: 10. The CDR3 DNA reads as TGTGCCAGCAGCGTAAGAGCGGGGGAAGAGACCCAGTTCTTC. This sequence encodes CASSVRAGEETQFF.

This clonotype has more than one count but fewer than ten. It may be a read error: a sequence one base away is much more abundant. The chain has TRBV12-3 or TRBV12-4 and TRBJ2-3; D gene ambiguous. The CDR3 is 15 residues long. CDR3 DNA: TGTGCCAGCAGTTCCGACTCCTTGGGCACAGATGCGCAGTATTTT. Encoded protein: CASSSDSLGTDAQYF.

A note on this clonotype: It may be a read error: a sequence one base away is much more abundant. The chain has TRBV5-1 and TRBJ2-5; TRBD2 might be the D (5 bases). The germline V gene has CDR1 SGHRS and CDR2 YFSETQ. The CDR3 contains 16 residues. Trimming stripped 4 bases from V and 11 bases from J, with 27 bases between. The CDR3 spells CASSPREGITRNEQYF. The CDR3 region has the DNA TGCGCCAGCAGCCCACGTGAGGGAATCACTAGGAATGAGCAGTACTTC.

As to this clonotype: This could be a read error, since a much larger clone is one nucleotide away. The rearrangement joins TRBV7-2 to TRBJ2-4, with 7 bases identical to TRBD1. The J call may be mistaken, given a closer DNA end match to TRBJ2-5. Germline CDR1 reads SGHTA; CDR2 reads FQGNSA. The CDR3 totals 15 residues. CDR3 DNA: TGTGCCAACAGGCCGACTGGGACAGCCCAAGAGACCCAGTACTTC. Its protein product is CANRPTGTAQETQYF.

The chain employs TRBV10-3 and TRBJ2-7; the match to TRBD1 covers 7 bases. Germline CDR1 is ENHRY and CDR2 is SYGVKD. V trimming: 10 bases; J trimming: 3 bases; junction bases outside the gene matches: 3. This CDR3 is 11 amino acids long. The CDR3 region is CATGQDYEQYF. As DNA, the CDR3 is TGTGCCACTGGACAGGACTACGAGCAGTACTTC.

The V and J genes are TRBV5-1 and TRBJ1-2; D not certain. CDR1 SGHRS and CDR2 YFSETQ come from the germline V gene. Between the trimmed V and J ends, which lost 0 bases and 3 bases, there was a span of 12 bases. CDR3 length equals 15 residues. The CDR3 DNA follows: TGCGCCAGCAGCTTGGGAGTTACTACGGACTATGGCTACACCTTC. Translation: CASSLGVTTDYGYTF. Supplemented by reference TRBV5-1 and TRBJ1-2, the full variable domain reads KAGVTQTPRYLIKTRGQQVTLSCSPISGHRSVSWYQQTPGQGLQFLFEYFSETQRNKGNFPGRFSGRQFSNSRSEMNVSTLELGDSALYLCASSLGVTTDYGYTFGSGTRLTVV.

The chain is built from TRBV20-1 and TRBJ2-3; D is unresolved. The CDR3 contains 11 residues. Germline CDR1 and CDR2: DFQATT and SNEGSKA (reference sequence). V lost 1 base and J lost 5, with 4 bases in between. The CDR3 DNA sequence: TGCAGTGCTAGAGTAAAAGATACGCAGTATTTT. It codes for CSARVKDTQYF.